This TCR beta chain was sequenced for a study of blood T cells in healthy people across ages. The CDR3 loop spans 13 amino acids. The germline V gene has CDR1 MNHNY and CDR2 SVGAGI (reference sequence). Trimming took 7 bases from V and 6 from J, leaving 16 bases between them. A J-beta primer mix and a sample-barcoded 5' primer were used in a second PCR of about 7 to 12 cycles. TCRdb reprocessed the 5' RACE reads with MiXCR, giving one entry per CDR3 protein. The sample includes about 1.8 million distinct CDR3 sequences, less than 50% seen only once; the top ten take less than 2.5%. This chain uses TRBV6-6 with TRBJ2-7; TRBD2 might be the D (5 bases). The sample consisted of blood. This clonotype was obtained from a woman in her thirties or forties in good health. In DNA, the CDR3 is TGTGCCAGCATCCCTCGGACGGCGGGCGAGCAGTACTTC. This gives the protein CASIPRTAGEQYF.